The present T cell receptor beta chain was sequenced within a study of blood T cell repertoires in COVID-19. The overall study: Samples of COVID-19 (acute and convalescent) were obtained from the United States, Italy and Spain. From T cells, B-cell-depleted T cells, or PBMCs came the material, which was cDNA or gDNA.

The V segment lost 3 bases and the J segment 4 bases; nucleotides outside the gene matches: 5. The CDR3 length is 13 residues. CDR1 is DFQATT and CDR2 is SNEGSKA in the germline V gene (reference sequence). In the original workflow: Cell counts per sample came from amplifying reference gene primers. Measured with immunoSEQ multiplex PCR; TCRdb has only the in-frame clones, and not every one. From that table come the V and J calls and clone size; the DNA was used to work out D and trimming. The table lists hundreds of thousands of clones, 83% of them singletons. This chain connects TRBV20-1 to TRBJ1-2; 7 bases line up with TRBD1. Material for sequencing was peripheral blood. The sequence was obtained from a woman aged 45-60 years who had recovered from COVID-19. The CDR3 DNA follows: TGCAGTGCTAGTCCCGGGACAGTCTATGGCTACACCTTC. Amino acid sequence: CSASPGTVYGYTF.